This passage covers 23 T cell receptor beta chains from one sample sequenced in a study of shared clonotypes between healthy human individuals. Clones were sequenced by immunoSEQ multiplex PCR, and TCRdb holds only the in-frame ones, with some missing. The sample comprises approximately 250,000 clones, over 50% of which are singletons, and 11% rests with the top ten. Sequencing was done on a sample of memory CD4+ T cells sorted from blood. Subset in this sample: CD45RA-negative fraction. The receptors were sampled from a man aged 30 to 45 in good health.

The chain uses TRBV6-1 and TRBJ2-6, with D hard to call. This CDR3 has 14 residues. Trimming stripped 8 bases from V and 2 bases from J, with 10 bases between. Germline values: CDR1 MNHNS, CDR2 SASEGT. CDR3 DNA: TGTGCCAGCCGGACCGATACTGGGGCCAACGTCCTGACTTTC. This encodes CASRTDTGANVLTF.

This clone was found a few times. The rearrangement joins TRBV5-1 to TRBJ2-3, with 8 bases aligning to TRBD2. This CDR3 contains 16 residues. From germline, CDR1 is SGHRS and CDR2 YFSETQ. J gave up 2 bases and V 2 bases, and 7 bases lay outside the gene matches. CDR3 amino acids: CASSFLPGLDTDTQYF. The CDR3 DNA reads TGCGCCAGCAGCTTTCTACCGGGACTAGACACAGATACGCAGTATTTT.

Note on this clone: Other nucleotide sequences from this sample produce the same CDR3. This chain connects TRBV14 to TRBJ1-1; D is undetermined. The CDR3 consists of 13 residues. Germline CDR1 SGHDN, CDR2 FVKESK. Trimming left V 0 bases short and J 1 base short, with 3 bases between. The CDR3 DNA is TGTGCCAGCAGCCAAGACAGGAACACTGAAGCTTTCTTT. Protein: CASSQDRNTEAFF.

As for this clone: One junction end disagrees with the germline gene, perhaps due to a read error. The chain uses TRBV6-1 and TRBJ2-1; D is uncertain. Germline V gives CDR1 MNHNS, CDR2 SASEGT. The CDR3 contains 11 residues. DNA for the CDR3: TGTGCCAGCCAAATCTTTCCAGCAGTAGTCTTC. As protein: CASQIFPAVVF.

This CDR3 reads CASSGTTGILMNTEAFF. As DNA, the CDR3 is TGTGCCAGCAGCGGGACAACGGGGATCCTCATGAACACTGAAGCTTTCTTT. The chain is built from TRBV5-5 and TRBJ1-1; D possibly corresponds to TRBD1 (6 bases). The germline V and J ends were trimmed by 4 bases and 0 bases, with 19 bases remaining between them. Germline V gene lookup returns CDR1 SGHKS and CDR2 YYEKEE (reference sequence). The CDR3 is 17 amino acids.

The rearrangement links TRBV28 to TRBJ1-5; D gene unclear. CDR3 length: 16 residues. Trimming took 5 bases from V and 1 from J, leaving 15 bases between them. Germline CDR1 reads MDHEN; CDR2 reads SYDVKM. The CDR3 region has the DNA TGTGCCAGCAGTCCCTATGGTTGGCAAAGCAATCAGCCCCAGCATTTT. Translated, it gives CASSPYGWQSNQPQHF.

The J gene is TRBJ2-7, the V gene TRBV5-4; 15 bases are a match to TRBD2. The CDR3 runs 14 residues. Trimming cost V 9 bases and J 2 bases; bases outside gene matches: 3. Looked up from germline, CDR1 is SGHNT and CDR2 is YYREEE (reference sequence). CDR3 sequence: CATRTSGRAYEQYF. In nucleotides, the CDR3 is TGTGCCACCCGGACTAGCGGGAGGGCCTACGAGCAGTACTTC.

This clone came up many times. The chain employs TRBV1 and TRBJ1-5; no DNA check was done on the table's D call, TRBD1. TRBV1 is recorded as a pseudogene. CDR3 length: 20 residues. CDR3 region: CTSSQPRPLGQGAGNQPQHF. The CDR3 DNA follows: TGCACCAGCAGCCAGCCAAGACCCCTAGGACAGGGGGCAGGCAATCAGCCCCAGCATTTT.

CDR3 nucleotides: TGTGCCAGCAGCTTAGATCGGGGGGAGAATCGCTACACCTTC. Encoded protein: CASSLDRGENRYTF. This chain connects TRBV11-2 to TRBJ1-2; the D gene is possibly TRBD1 (5 bases). The germline V gene has CDR1 SGHAT and CDR2 FQNNGV. CDR3 length: 14 amino acids. V lost 0 bases and J 9 bases, leaving 14 bases between the germline ends.

The gene calls are TRBV15 and TRBJ2-7, with TRBD2 matching 10 bases. Per germline, CDR1 LNHNV and CDR2 YYDKDF (reference sequence). The CDR3 sequence is 18 residues long. Trimming at V came to 0 bases and at J to 6 bases, leaving 14 bases not matched to a gene. This CDR3 is CATSRDLGLAGESGEQYF. In DNA form, the CDR3 reads TGTGCCACCAGCAGAGATCTCGGGCTAGCGGGGGAGTCCGGCGAGCAGTACTTC.

The chain joins TRBV28 to TRBJ1-5; D is possibly TRBD1 (5 bases). From germline, CDR1 is MDHEN and CDR2 SYDVKM. V shed 6 bases and J shed 11 bases, with 32 bases lying between them. The CDR3 totals 18 residues. This CDR3 reads CASSPRPLGASTARAQHF. In DNA, the CDR3 is TGTGCCAGCAGCCCCAGGCCCCTAGGGGCTTCTACCGCCCGGGCCCAGCATTTT.

The CDR3 bases are TGTGCCAGCAGCCTGGACAGCTATGGCTACACCTTC. Translating gives CASSLDSYGYTF. The rearrangement uses TRBV6-6 and TRBJ1-2; TRBD1 might be the D (6 bases). Germline V gene data show CDR1 as MNHNY and CDR2 as SVGAGI (reference sequence). The length of the CDR3 is 12 residues. The V end was cut by 6 bases, the J end by 4 bases, with 9 bases between.

On this clone: This sample also contains other DNA sequences that code for the same CDR3. The chain is built from TRBV9 and TRBJ2-1, with TRBD2 as a possible D gene (5 bases). CDR3 size: 15 residues. V shed 4 bases and J shed 6 bases, with 17 bases lying between them. Per the germline V gene, CDR1 is SGDLS and CDR2 is YYNGEE. This CDR3 is CASSPSLGVGNEQFF. In DNA, the CDR3 is TGTGCCAGCAGCCCCTCACTCGGGGTAGGCAATGAGCAGTTCTTC.

The chain combines TRBV5-1 with TRBJ1-1; TRBD1 agrees at 10 bases. Germline assignment: CDR1 SGHRS and CDR2 YFSETQ. The J segment lost 1 base and the V segment lost 0 bases, leaving 6 bases of the junction unmatched. The CDR3 length is 17 residues. The DNA of the CDR3 is TGCGCCAGCAGCTTGGTAAGACAGGGGGCCTGGAACACTGAAGCTTTCTTT. This codes for CASSLVRQGAWNTEAFF. Drawing the rest from reference TRBV5-1 and TRBJ1-1, the complete variable domain is KAGVTQTPRYLIKTRGQQVTLSCSPISGHRSVSWYQQTPGQGLQFLFEYFSETQRNKGNFPGRFSGRQFSNSRSEMNVSTLELGDSALYLCASSLVRQGAWNTEAFFGQGTRLTVV.

The genes are TRBV18 and TRBJ2-7; possible D gene TRBD1, 6 bases. In germline, CDR1 is KGHSH, CDR2 LQKENI. The length of the CDR3 is 15 residues. Between the trimmed V and J ends, which lost 4 bases and 2 bases, there was a span of 15 bases. CDR3 sequence reads: CASSQLQGQTYEQYF. The CDR3 bases are TGTGCCAGCTCACAATTGCAGGGACAAACCTACGAGCAGTACTTC.

This clone appeared a single time. The CDR3 nucleotides are TGCGCCAGCAGTCAATCGCTTGGGATAACACGCACAGGGCGGTCGAATGAGCAGTTCTTC. Its translation: CASSQSLGITRTGRSNEQFF. This chain links TRBV23-1 with TRBJ2-1, with D possibly TRBD1 on 6 matching bases. TRBV23-1 is known as an ORF, though its function is uncertain. The ends were cut back, 0 bases at V and 7 bases at J, with 28 bases in the middle. This CDR3 has 20 amino acids.

The chain couples TRBV5-4 to TRBJ1-2; possible D gene TRBD1, 6 bases. This CDR3 region has 14 residues. The germline V and J ends were trimmed by 4 bases and 4 bases, with 14 bases remaining between them. Germline CDR1 SGHNT, CDR2 YYREEE (reference sequence). CDR3 sequence reads: CASSVGGGTYGYTF. The CDR3 region has the DNA TGTGCCAGCAGCGTGGGGGGCGGAACCTATGGCTACACCTTC.

The gene calls are TRBV9 and TRBJ2-5; D is ambiguous. V was clipped by 7 bases and J by 6 bases, with 16 bases between them. The CDR3 runs 13 residues. Germline V lookup: CDR1 SGDLS, CDR2 YYNGEE. DNA of the CDR3: TGTGCCAGCTCACCCGCAGGTGAGAAGACCCAGTACTTC. Its protein product is CASSPAGEKTQYF.

The genes are TRBV13 and TRBJ2-1; D is perhaps TRBD1 or TRBD2 (5 bases each). The CDR3 has 14 residues. Trimming stripped 5 bases from V and 9 bases from J, with 17 bases between. Germline CDR1 reads PRHDT; CDR2 reads FYEKMQ (reference sequence). The CDR3 DNA is TGTGCCAGCAGCCCCGGGACCATCGCGGCTGAGCAGTTCTTC. This translates into CASSPGTIAAEQFF. The variable domain in full, completed from reference TRBV13 and TRBJ2-1, reads AAGVIQSPRHLIKEKRETATLKCYPIPRHDTVYWYQQGPGQDPQFLISFYEKMQSDKGSIPDRFSAQQFSDYHSELNMSSLELGDSALYFCASSPGTIAAEQFFGPGTRLTVL.

This clone was found a few times. The chain employs TRBV4-1 and TRBJ1-5; D is uncertain. Trimming pared 4 bases from V and 4 bases from J, leaving 17 bases between. The CDR3 loop spans 16 amino acids. Germline V gene sequence: CDR1 MGHRA, CDR2 YSYEKL. The CDR3 sequence: CASSPRLRAVNQPQHF. The CDR3 nucleotides read TGCGCCAGCAGCCCTCGGCTCCGGGCAGTAAATCAGCCCCAGCATTTT.

The sample holds a few counts of this clone. The genes are TRBV20-1 and TRBJ2-5; D gene ambiguous. CDR1 and CDR2 from the germline V gene are DFQATT and SNEGSKA (reference sequence). V lost 2 bases and J lost 4, with 5 bases in between. There are 11 residues in the CDR3. The chain's CDR3 is CSARRLETQYF. CDR3 DNA: TGCAGTGCTAGAAGGTTAGAGACCCAGTACTTC.

This chain connects TRBV6-5 to TRBJ1-1, with TRBD1 as a possible D gene (5 bases). The CDR3 extends over 13 amino acids. The germline CDR1 and CDR2 sequences are MNHEY and SVGAGI. V gave up 8 bases and J gave up 4 bases, with 14 bases separating them. In DNA, the CDR3 is TGTGCCAGCCAAGAGGGGAGCGCCACTGAAGCTTTCTTT. Amino acids: CASQEGSATEAFF.

This clone showed up just once. The rearrangement uses TRBV21-1 and TRBJ2-5; the table's D gene call, TRBD2, was not cross checked with the DNA. TRBV21-1 is a pseudogene locus. The length of the CDR3 is 12 residues. The CDR3 DNA follows: TGTGCCAGCAGCAAAGTACGGGAGACCCAGTACTTC. Its protein is CASSKVRETQYF.